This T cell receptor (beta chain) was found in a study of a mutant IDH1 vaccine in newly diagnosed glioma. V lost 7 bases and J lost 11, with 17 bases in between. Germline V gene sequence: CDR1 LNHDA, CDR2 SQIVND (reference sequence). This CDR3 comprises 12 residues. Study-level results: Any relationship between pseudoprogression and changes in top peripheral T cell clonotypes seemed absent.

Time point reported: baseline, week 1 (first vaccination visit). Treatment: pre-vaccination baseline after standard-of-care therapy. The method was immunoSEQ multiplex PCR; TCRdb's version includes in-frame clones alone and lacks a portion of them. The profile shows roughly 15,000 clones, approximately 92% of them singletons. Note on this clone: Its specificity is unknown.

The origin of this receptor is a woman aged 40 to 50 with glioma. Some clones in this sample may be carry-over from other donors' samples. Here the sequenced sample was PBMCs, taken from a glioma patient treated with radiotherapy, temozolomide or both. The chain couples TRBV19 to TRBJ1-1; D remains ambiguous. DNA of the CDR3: TGTGCCAGTAAGGAGAGATCCGGCGGGGCTTTCTTT. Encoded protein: CASKERSGGAFF. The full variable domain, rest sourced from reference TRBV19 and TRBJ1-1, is DGGITQSPKYLFRKEGQNVTLSCEQNLNHDAMYWYRQDPGQGLRLIYYSQIVNDFQKGDIAEGYSVSREKKESFPLTVTSAQKNPTAFYLCASKERSGGAFFGQGTRLTVV.